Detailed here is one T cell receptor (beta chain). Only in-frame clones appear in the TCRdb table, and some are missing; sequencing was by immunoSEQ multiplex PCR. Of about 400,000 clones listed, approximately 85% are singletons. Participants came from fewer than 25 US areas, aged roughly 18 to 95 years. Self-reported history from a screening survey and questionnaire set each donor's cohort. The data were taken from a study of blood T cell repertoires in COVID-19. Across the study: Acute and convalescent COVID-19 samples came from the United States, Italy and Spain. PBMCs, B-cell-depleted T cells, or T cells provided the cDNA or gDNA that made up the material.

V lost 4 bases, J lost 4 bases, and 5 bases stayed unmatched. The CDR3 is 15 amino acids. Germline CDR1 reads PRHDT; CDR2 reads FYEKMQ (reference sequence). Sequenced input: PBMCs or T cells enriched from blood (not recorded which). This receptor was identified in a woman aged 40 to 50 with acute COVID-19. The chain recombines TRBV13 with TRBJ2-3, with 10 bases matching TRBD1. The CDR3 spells CASSSRTGGADTQYF. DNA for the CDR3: TGTGCCAGCAGCTCCAGGACAGGGGGGGCAGATACGCAGTATTTT.